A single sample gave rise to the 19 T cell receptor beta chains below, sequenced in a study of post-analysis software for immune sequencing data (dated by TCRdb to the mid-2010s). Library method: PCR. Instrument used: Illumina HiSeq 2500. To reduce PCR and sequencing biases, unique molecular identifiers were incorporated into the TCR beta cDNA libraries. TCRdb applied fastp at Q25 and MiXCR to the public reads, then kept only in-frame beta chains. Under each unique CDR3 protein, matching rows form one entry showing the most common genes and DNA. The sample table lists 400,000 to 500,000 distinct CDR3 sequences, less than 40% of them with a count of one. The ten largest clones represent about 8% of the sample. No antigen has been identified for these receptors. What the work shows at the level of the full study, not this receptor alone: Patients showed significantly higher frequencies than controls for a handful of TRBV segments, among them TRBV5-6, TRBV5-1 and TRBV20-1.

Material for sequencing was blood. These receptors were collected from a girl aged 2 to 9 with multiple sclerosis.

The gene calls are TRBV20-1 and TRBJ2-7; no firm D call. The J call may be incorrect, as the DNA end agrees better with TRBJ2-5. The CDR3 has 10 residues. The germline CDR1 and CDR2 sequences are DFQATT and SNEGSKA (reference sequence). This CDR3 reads CSARMGTQYF. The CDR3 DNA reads TGCAGTGCTAGGATGGGGACCCAGTACTTC.

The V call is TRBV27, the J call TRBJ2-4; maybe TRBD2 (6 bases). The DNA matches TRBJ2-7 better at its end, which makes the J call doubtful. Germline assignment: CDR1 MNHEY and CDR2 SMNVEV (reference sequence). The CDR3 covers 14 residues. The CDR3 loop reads CASSCGLARNEQYF. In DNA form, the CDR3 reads TGTGCCAGCAGTTGCGGGCTAGCGAGGAACGAGCAGTACTTC.

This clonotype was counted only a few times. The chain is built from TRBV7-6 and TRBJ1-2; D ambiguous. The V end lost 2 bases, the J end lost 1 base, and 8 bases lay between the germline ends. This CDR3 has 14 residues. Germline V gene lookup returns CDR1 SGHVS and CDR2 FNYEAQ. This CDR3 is CASSLISDNYGYTF. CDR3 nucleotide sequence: TGTGCCAGCAGCTTAATCAGTGATAACTATGGCTACACCTTC.

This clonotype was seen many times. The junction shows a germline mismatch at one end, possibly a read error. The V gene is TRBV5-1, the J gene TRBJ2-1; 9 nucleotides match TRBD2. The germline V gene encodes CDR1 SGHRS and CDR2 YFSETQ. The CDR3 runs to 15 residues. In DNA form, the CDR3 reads TGTGCCAGCAGCTTAGTAGCGGGGGCATACAATGAGCAGTTCTTC. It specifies CASSLVAGAYNEQFF.

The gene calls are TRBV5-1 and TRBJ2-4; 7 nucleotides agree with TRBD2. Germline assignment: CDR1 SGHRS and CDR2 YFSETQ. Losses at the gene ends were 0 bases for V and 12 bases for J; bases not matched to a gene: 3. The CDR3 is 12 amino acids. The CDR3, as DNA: TGCGCCAGCAGCTTGGGCGGGGGAAGTCAGTACTTC. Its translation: CASSLGGGSQYF.

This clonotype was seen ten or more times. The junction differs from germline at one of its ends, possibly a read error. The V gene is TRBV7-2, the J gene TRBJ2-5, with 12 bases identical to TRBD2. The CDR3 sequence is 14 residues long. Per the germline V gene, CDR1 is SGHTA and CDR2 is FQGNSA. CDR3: CASSLTSGGETQYF. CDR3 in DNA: TGCGCCAGCAGCTTGACTAGCGGGGGAGAGACCCAGTACTTC.

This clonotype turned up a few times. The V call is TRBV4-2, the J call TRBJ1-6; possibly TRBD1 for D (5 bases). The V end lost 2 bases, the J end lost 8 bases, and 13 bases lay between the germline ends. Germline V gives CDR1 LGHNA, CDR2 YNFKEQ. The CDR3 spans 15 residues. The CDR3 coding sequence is TGTGCCAGCAGCCAAAGAGGGGTGCGGGATTCACCCCTCCACTTT. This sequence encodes CASSQRGVRDSPLHF.

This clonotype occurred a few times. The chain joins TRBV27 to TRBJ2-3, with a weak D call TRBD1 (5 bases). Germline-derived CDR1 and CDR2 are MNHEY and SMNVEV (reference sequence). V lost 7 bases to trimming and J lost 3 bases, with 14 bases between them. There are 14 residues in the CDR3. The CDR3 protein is CASKMARVTDTQYF. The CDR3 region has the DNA TGTGCCAGCAAGATGGCCAGGGTGACAGATACGCAGTATTTT.

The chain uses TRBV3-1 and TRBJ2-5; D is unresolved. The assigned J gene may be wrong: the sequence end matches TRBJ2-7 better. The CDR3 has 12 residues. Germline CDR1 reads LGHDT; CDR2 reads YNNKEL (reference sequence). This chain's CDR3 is CASSQGFSEQYF. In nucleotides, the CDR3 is TGTGCCAGCAGCCAAGGGTTTAGCGAGCAGTACTTC.

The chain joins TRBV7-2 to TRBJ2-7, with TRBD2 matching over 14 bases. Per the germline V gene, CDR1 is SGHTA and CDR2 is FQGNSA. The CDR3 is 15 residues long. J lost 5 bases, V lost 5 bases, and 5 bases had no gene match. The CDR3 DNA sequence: TGTGCCAGCAGCGTCGGACTAGCGGGGGGCGACGAGCAGTACTTC. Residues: CASSVGLAGGDEQYF.

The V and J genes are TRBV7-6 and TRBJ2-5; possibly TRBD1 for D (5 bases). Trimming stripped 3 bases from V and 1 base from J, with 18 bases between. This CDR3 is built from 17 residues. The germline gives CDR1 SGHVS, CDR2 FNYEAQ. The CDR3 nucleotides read TGTGCCAGCAGCTTTCTCCCCCCTTTAGACAGCCAAGAGACCCAGTACTTC. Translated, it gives CASSFLPPLDSQETQYF.

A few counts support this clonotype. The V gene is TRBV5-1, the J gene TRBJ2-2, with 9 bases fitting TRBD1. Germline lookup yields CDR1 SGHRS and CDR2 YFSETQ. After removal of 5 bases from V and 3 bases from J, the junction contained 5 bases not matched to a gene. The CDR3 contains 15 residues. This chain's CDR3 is CASSDWTGDTGELFF. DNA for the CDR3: TGCGCCAGCAGTGATTGGACAGGGGACACCGGGGAGCTGTTTTTT. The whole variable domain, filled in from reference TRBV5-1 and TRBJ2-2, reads KAGVTQTPRYLIKTRGQQVTLSCSPISGHRSVSWYQQTPGQGLQFLFEYFSETQRNKGNFPGRFSGRQFSNSRSEMNVSTLELGDSALYLCASSDWTGDTGELFFGEGSRLTVL.

The CDR3 loop reads CASSLNRIYGYTF. The CDR3 DNA reads as TGTGCCAGCAGTTTAAACAGGATATATGGCTACACCTTC. V and J are TRBV12-3 or TRBV12-4 and TRBJ1-2; weak D call: TRBD1 (5 bases). The CDR3 extends over 13 amino acids. V was cut by 2 bases and J by 5 bases, with 9 bases left in between.

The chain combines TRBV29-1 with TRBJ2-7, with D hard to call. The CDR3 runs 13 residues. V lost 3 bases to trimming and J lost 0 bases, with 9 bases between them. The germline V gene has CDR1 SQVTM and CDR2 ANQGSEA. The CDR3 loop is CSVEFRSSYEQYF. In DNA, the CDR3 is TGCAGCGTTGAGTTTCGCAGCTCCTACGAGCAGTACTTC.

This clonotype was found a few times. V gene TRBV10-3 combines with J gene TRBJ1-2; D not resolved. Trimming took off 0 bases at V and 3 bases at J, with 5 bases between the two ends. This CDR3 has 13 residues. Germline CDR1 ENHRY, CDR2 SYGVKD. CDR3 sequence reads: CAISESNYYGYTF. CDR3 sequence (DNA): TGTGCCATCAGTGAGTCAAATTACTATGGCTACACCTTC.

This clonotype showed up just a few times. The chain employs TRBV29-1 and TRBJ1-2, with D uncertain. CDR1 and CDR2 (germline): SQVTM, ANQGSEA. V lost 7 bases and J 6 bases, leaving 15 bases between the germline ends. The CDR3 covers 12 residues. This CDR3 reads CSDDRGGNGYTF. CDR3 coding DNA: TGCAGCGACGACCGGGGAGGGAATGGCTACACCTTC.

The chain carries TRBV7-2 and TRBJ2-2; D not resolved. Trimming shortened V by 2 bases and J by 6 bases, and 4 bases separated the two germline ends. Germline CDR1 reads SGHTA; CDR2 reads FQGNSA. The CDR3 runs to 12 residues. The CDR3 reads CASSLWPGELFF. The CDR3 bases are TGTGCCAGCAGCTTATGGCCCGGGGAGCTGTTTTTT.

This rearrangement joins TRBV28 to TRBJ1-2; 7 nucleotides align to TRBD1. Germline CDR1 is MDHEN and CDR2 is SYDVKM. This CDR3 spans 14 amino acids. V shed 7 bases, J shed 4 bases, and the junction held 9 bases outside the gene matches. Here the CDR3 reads CASNIDRVGYGYTF. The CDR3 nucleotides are TGTGCCAGCAACATCGACAGGGTTGGCTATGGCTACACCTTC.

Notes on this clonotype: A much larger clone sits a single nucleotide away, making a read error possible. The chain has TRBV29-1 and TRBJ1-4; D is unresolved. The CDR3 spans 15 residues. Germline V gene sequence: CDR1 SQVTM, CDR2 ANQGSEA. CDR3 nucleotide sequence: TGCAACGTTTCCCCTACATTCGGCGTTAATGAAAAACTGTTTTTT. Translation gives CNVSPTFGVNEKLFF.